A single sample is the source of the 13 T cell receptor beta chains below, sequenced in a study of beta chain features in type 1 diabetes. Study-wide results and limits: Type 1 diabetes patients showed a moderate but significant shortening of TCRB CDR3s in all four CD4+ subsets.

Antigens of these TCRs are unknown. cDNA synthesis used the whole RNA isolate, giving expressed TCRB sequences. Assay: immunoSEQ multiplex PCR; the TCRdb copy retains only in-frame clones and omits some. The sample contains 600,000 or so clones, 9.5% to 15% of which appear only once. Material for sequencing was naive CD4+ T cells from blood. These receptors all come from a man between 25 and 39 years old with type 1 diabetes.

This chain joins TRBV7-7 and TRBJ2-2, with D tentatively TRBD1 (5 bases). The CDR3 contains 16 residues. Germline values: CDR1 SSHAT, CDR2 FNYEAQ (reference sequence). V was shortened by 4 bases and J by 2 bases, with 14 bases between the two germline ends. The DNA for the CDR3 is TGTGCCAGCAGCTACAACTCAGGACAAAACACCGGGGAGCTGTTTTTT. Translation: CASSYNSGQNTGELFF.

This clone was observed a handful of times. The gene calls are TRBV29-1 and TRBJ1-4; TRBD1 might be the D (5 bases). V shed 2 bases and J shed 6 bases, with 10 bases lying between them. Germline CDR1 and CDR2: SQVTM and ANQGSEA. This CDR3 spans 13 amino acids. The CDR3 loop is CSVEQGADEKLFF. CDR3 DNA: TGCAGCGTTGAACAGGGCGCGGATGAAAAACTGTTTTTT.

This chain links TRBV9 with TRBJ2-1; 11 bases align to TRBD2. Per germline, CDR1 SGDLS and CDR2 YYNGEE. This CDR3 is built from 15 residues. Losses at the gene ends were 2 bases for V and 7 bases for J; bases not matched to a gene: 5. As DNA, the CDR3 is TGTGCCAGCAGCGTTAGTAGCGGGGGGGCAAATGAGCAGTTCTTC. Its protein product is CASSVSSGGANEQFF. Combining the CDR3 with reference TRBV9 and TRBJ2-1 gives the whole variable domain DSGVTQTPKHLITATGQRVTLRCSPRSGDLSVYWYQQSLDQGLQFLIQYYNGEERAKGNILERFSAQQFPDLHSELNLSSLELGDSALYFCASSVSSGGANEQFFGPGTRLTVL.

This clone was counted once. The V gene is TRBV9, the J gene TRBJ1-6, with a possible D match to TRBD1 (5 bases). CDR1 is SGDLS and CDR2 is YYNGEE in the germline V gene. There are 16 residues in the CDR3. Trimming shortened V by 0 bases and J by 5 bases, and 12 bases separated the two germline ends. CDR3 residues: CASSVGLQGNNSPLHF. CDR3 in DNA: TGTGCCAGCAGCGTAGGTCTGCAGGGTAATAATTCACCCCTCCACTTT.

This clone was seen only a few times. In the same sample, other DNA sequences code for this CDR3. The V gene is TRBV2, the J gene TRBJ2-7; no firm D call. Trimming left V 1 base short and J 4 bases short, with 2 bases between. Germline values: CDR1 SNHLY, CDR2 FYNNEI. The CDR3 has 11 residues. CDR3 sequence (DNA): TGTGCCAGCAGTGAAGAATACGAGCAGTACTTC. This gives the protein CASSEEYEQYF.

This clone was seen a few times. The rearrangement joins TRBV11-2 to TRBJ2-1; the match to TRBD1 covers 7 bases. This CDR3 is 14 amino acids long. Germline values: CDR1 SGHAT, CDR2 FQNNGV. V gave up 2 bases and J gave up 5 bases; unmatched junction bases: 3. CDR3 residues: CASSLLTGDNEQFF. In DNA form, the CDR3 reads TGTGCCAGCAGCTTACTCACAGGGGACAATGAGCAGTTCTTC. The complete variable domain, with remaining parts taken from reference TRBV11-2 and TRBJ2-1, reads EAGVAQSPRYKIIEKRQSVAFWCNPISGHATLYWYQQILGQGPKLLIQFQNNGVVDDSQLPKDRFSAERLKGVDSTLKIQPAKLEDSAVYLCASSLLTGDNEQFFGPGTRLTVL.

This chain uses TRBV7-2 with TRBJ2-2; D is uncertain. The CDR3 extends over 13 amino acids. Germline values: CDR1 SGHTA, CDR2 FQGNSA. V shed 5 bases and J shed 7 bases, with 11 bases lying between them. In DNA form, the CDR3 reads TGTGCCAGCAGCACCCTAGACGGCGGGGAGCTGTTTTTT. It yields the protein CASSTLDGGELFF.

This clone was recorded a few times. The genes are TRBV4-1 and TRBJ2-5, with D uncertain. The CDR3 length is 15 residues. Germline assignment: CDR1 MGHRA and CDR2 YSYEKL. V was shortened by 0 bases and J by 1 base, with 9 bases between the two germline ends. CDR3 bases: TGCGCCAGCAGCCAAGATCCAGCCTTCCAAGAGACCCAGTACTTC. It specifies CASSQDPAFQETQYF.

The V gene is TRBV6-5, the J gene TRBJ2-1; 8 bases match TRBD1. CDR3 length: 15 residues. Germline lookup yields CDR1 MNHEY and CDR2 SVGAGI. The J segment lost 5 bases and the V segment lost 8 bases, leaving 11 bases of the junction unmatched. DNA of the CDR3: TGTGCCAGCTCTCCCGGGACAGGCGTCGACAATGAGCAGTTCTTC. Protein: CASSPGTGVDNEQFF.

This clone has just a few counts. The chain uses TRBV5-1 and TRBJ1-4; D perhaps matches TRBD1 (5 bases). Germline V gene lookup returns CDR1 SGHRS and CDR2 YFSETQ. The CDR3 spans 13 residues. Trimming stripped 5 bases from V and 6 bases from J, with 11 bases between. As DNA, the CDR3 is TGCGCCAGCAGGGTGTCGGGGGATGAAAAACTGTTTTTT. Protein sequence: CASRVSGDEKLFF. Using reference TRBV5-1 and TRBJ1-4 for the parts outside the CDR3, the full variable domain is KAGVTQTPRYLIKTRGQQVTLSCSPISGHRSVSWYQQTPGQGLQFLFEYFSETQRNKGNFPGRFSGRQFSNSRSEMNVSTLELGDSALYLCASRVSGDEKLFFGSGTQLSVL.

This clone was detected a few times. This sample also contains other DNA sequences that code for the same CDR3. The chain recombines TRBV4-3 with TRBJ2-3, with D tentatively TRBD2 (5 bases). With 0 bases removed from V and 1 base from J, the gap between germline ends came to 17 bases. This CDR3 contains 18 residues. The germline V gene encodes CDR1 LGHNA and CDR2 YSLEER. The CDR3 spells CASSQDSPLAGGTDTQYF. The CDR3 DNA follows: TGCGCCAGCAGCCAAGATTCCCCCCTGGCCGGGGGCACAGATACGCAGTATTTT.

V is TRBV19 and J is TRBJ2-4; 10 bases agree with TRBD2. This CDR3 is 18 amino acids long. The junction had 9 bases not matched to a gene; V was cut back by 1 base and J by 3 bases. Germline lookup yields CDR1 LNHDA and CDR2 SQIVND (reference sequence). CDR3: CASSIVFLAGVGKNIQYF. The CDR3 DNA sequence: TGTGCCAGTAGTATAGTTTTTCTAGCGGGGGTCGGCAAAAACATTCAGTACTTC. The variable domain in full, completed from reference TRBV19 and TRBJ2-4, reads DGGITQSPKYLFRKEGQNVTLSCEQNLNHDAMYWYRQDPGQGLRLIYYSQIVNDFQKGDIAEGYSVSREKKESFPLTVTSAQKNPTAFYLCASSIVFLAGVGKNIQYFGAGTRLSVL.

This rearrangement joins TRBV5-8 to TRBJ1-2; tentative D call: TRBD1 (5 bases). The CDR3 consists of 15 residues. Per the germline V gene, CDR1 is SGHTS and CDR2 is YDEGEE. V dropped 4 bases and J dropped 4 bases, with 17 bases sitting between them. The CDR3 region has the DNA TGTGCCAGCAGCCGGGGCCTAGCAGACGGCTATGGCTACACCTTC. Its translation: CASSRGLADGYGYTF. Combining the CDR3 with reference TRBV5-8 and TRBJ1-2 gives the whole variable domain EAGVTQSPTHLIKTRGQQATLRCSPISGHTSVYWYQQALGLGLQFLLWYDEGEERNRGNFPPRFSGRQFPNYSSELNVNALELEDSALYLCASSRGLADGYGYTFGSGTRLTVV.